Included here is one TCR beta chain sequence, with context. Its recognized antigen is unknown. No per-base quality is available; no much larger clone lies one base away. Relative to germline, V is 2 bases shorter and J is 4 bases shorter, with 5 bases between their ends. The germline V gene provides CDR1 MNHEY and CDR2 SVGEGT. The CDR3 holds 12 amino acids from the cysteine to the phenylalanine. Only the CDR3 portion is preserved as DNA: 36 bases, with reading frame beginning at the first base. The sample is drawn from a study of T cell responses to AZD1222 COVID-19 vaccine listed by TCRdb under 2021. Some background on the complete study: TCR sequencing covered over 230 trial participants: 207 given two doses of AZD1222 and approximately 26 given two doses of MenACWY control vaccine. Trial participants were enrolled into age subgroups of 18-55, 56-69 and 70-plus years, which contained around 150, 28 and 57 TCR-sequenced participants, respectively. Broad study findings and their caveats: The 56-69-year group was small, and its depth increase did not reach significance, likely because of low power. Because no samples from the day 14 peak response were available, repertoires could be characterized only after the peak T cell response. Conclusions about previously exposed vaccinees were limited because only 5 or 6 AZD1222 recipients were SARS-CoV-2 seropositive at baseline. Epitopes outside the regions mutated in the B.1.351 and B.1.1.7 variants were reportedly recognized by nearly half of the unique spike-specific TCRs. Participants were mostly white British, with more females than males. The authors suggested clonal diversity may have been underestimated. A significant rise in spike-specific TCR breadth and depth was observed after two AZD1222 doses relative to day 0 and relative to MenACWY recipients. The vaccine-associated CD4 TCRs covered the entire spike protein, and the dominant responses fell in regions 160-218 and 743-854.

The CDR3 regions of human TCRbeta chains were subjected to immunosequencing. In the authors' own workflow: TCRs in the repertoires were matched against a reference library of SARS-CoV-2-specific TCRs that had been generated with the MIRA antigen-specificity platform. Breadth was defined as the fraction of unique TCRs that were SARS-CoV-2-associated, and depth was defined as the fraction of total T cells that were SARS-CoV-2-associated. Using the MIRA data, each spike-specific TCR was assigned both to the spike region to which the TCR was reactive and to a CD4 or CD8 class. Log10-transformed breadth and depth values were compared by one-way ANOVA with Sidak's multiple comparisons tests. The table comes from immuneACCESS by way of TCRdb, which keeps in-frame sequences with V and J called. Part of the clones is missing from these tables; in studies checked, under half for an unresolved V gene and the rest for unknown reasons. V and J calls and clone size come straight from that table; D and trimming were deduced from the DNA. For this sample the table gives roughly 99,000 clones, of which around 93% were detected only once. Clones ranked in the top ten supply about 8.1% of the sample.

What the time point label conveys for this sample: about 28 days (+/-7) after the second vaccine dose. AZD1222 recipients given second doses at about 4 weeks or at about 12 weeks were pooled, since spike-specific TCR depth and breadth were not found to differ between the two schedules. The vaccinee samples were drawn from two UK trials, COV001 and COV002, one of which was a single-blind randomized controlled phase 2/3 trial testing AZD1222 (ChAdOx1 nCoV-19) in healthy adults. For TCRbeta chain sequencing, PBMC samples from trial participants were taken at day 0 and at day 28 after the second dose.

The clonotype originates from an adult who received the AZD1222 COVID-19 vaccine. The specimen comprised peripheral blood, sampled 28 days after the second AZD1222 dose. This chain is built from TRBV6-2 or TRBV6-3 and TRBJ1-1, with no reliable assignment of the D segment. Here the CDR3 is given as CASSYVATEAFF. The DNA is TGTGCCAGCAGTTACGTGGCCACTGAAGCTTTCTTT.